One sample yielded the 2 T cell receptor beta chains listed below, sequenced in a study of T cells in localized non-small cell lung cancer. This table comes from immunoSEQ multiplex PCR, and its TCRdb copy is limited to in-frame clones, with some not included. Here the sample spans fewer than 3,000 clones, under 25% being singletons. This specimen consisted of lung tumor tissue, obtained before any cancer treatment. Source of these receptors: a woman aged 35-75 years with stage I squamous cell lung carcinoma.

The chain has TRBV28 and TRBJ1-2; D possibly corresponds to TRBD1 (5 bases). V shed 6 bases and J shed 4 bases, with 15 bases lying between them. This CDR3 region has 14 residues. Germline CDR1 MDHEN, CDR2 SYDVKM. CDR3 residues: CASSPTQGFYGYTF. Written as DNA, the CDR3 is TGTGCCAGCAGCCCAACTCAGGGCTTCTATGGCTACACCTTC.

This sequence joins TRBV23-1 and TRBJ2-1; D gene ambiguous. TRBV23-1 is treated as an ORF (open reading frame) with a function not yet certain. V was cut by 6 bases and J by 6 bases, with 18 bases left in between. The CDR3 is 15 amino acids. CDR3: CASSQDGNRFNEQFF. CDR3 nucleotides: TGCGCCAGCAGCCAAGACGGTAACCGGTTCAATGAGCAGTTCTTC.